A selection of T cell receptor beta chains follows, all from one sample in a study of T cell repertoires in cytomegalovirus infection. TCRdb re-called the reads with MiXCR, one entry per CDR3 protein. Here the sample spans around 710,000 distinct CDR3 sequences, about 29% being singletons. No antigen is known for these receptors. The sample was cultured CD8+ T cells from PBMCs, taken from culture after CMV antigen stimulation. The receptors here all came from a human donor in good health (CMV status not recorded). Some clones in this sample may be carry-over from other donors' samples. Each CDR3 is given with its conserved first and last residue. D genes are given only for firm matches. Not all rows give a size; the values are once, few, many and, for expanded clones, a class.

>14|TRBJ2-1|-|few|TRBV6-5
CASSYGTPLNEQFF
TGTGCCAGCAGTTACGGGACACCTCTAAATGAGCAGTTCTTC
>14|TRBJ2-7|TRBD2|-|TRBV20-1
CGAWTSGAIYEQYF
TGCGGTGCCTGGACTAGCGGGGCAATCTACGAGCAGTACTTC
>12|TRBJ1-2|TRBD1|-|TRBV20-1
CSASPTGDGYTF
TGCAGTGCTAGTCCGACAGGGGACGGCTACACCTTC
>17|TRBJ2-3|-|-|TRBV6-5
CASSYNGLTIRTDTQYF
TGTGCCAGCAGTTACAACGGTCTAACCATCCGCACAGATACGCAGTATTTT
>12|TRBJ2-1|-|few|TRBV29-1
CSVQGSPSEQFF
TGCAGCGTGCAAGGTAGCCCCAGTGAGCAGTTCTTC
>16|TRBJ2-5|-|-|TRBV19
CASSIGGGRAQETQYF
TGTGCCAGTAGTATAGGCGGGGGCAGAGCCCAAGAGACCCAGTACTTC
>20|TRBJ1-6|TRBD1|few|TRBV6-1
CASRELPGQATSSYNSPLHF
TGTGCCAGCAGAGAATTACCGGGACAGGCAACGAGCTCCTATAATTCACCCCTCCACTTT
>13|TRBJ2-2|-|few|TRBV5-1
CASTRADTGELFF
TGCGCCAGCACGCGGGCCGACACCGGGGAGCTGTTTTTT
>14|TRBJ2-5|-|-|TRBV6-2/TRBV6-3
CASSSPPHQETQYF
TGTGCCAGCAGTTCGCCCCCCCACCAAGAGACCCAGTACTTC
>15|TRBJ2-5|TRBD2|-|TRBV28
CASSLDSGNQETQYF
TGTGCCAGCAGTTTGGATAGCGGGAACCAAGAGACCCAGTACTTC
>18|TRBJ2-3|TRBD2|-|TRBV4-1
CASSQDPGLAGYTDTQYF
TGCGCCAGCAGCCAAGATCCAGGACTAGCGGGGTATACAGATACGCAGTATTTT
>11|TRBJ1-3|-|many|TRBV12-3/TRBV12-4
CASIGGNTIYF
TGTGCCAGCATTGGGGGAAACACCATATATTTT
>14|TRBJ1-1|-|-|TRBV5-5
CASSSNPIPTEAFF
TGTGCCAGCAGCTCCAACCCCATTCCCACTGAAGCTTTCTTT
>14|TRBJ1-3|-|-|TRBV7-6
CASSQTGTANTIYF
TGTGCCAGCAGCCAGACCGGGACTGCGAACACCATATATTTT
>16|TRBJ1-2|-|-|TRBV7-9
CASSLKQALANYGYTF
TGTGCCAGCAGCCTCAAGCAGGCACTAGCTAACTATGGCTACACCTTC
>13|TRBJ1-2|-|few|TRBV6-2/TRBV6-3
CASSGHPNYGYTF
TGTGCCAGCAGCGGACACCCGAACTATGGCTACACCTTC
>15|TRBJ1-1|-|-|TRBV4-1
CASSQDRARDSEAFF
TGCGCCAGCAGCCAAGATAGGGCCAGGGACTCTGAAGCTTTCTTT
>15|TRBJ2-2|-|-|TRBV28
CASSPDGGLTGELFF
TGTGCCAGCAGTCCCGATGGAGGACTCACCGGGGAGCTGTTTTTT
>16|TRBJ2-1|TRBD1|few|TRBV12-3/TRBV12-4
CASRPETGGEHNEQFF
TGTGCCAGCAGGCCGGAGACAGGGGGCGAACACAATGAGCAGTTCTTC
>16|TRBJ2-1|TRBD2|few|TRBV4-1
CASSQDKVAGDNEQFF
TGCGCCAGCAGCCAAGATAAGGTAGCGGGGGATAATGAGCAGTTCTTC
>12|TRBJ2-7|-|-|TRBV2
CASTGGEREQYF
TGTGCCAGCACTGGCGGGGAGCGCGAGCAGTACTTC
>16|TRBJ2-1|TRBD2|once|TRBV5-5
CASSPHWTSGGDEQFF
TGTGCCAGCAGCCCCCACTGGACTAGCGGGGGGGATGAGCAGTTCTTC
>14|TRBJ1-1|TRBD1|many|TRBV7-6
CASSPRTGGTEAFF
TGTGCCAGCAGCCCAAGGACAGGGGGAACTGAAGCTTTCTTT
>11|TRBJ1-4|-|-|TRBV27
CASSPGFELFF
TGTGCCAGCAGTCCGGGGTTTGAACTGTTTTTT
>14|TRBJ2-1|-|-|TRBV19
CASSMGGPWNEQFF
TGTGCCAGTAGTATGGGGGGGCCATGGAATGAGCAGTTCTTC
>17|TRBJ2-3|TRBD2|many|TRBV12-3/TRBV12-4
CATGLLAGVSSTDTQYF
TGTGCCACAGGTCTGCTAGCGGGGGTTTCTAGCACAGATACGCAGTATTTT
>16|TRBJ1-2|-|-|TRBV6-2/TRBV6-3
CASSYTKPGTRYGYTF
TGTGCCAGCAGTTACACGAAACCCGGGACACGCTATGGCTACACCTTC
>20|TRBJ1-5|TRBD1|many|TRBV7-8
CASSLALGDRVRLGDQPQHF
TGTGCCAGCAGCTTAGCGTTAGGGGACAGGGTCCGGCTGGGGGATCAGCCCCAGCATTTT
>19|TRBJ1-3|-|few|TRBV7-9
CASSPNDRQPPASGNTIYF
TGTGCCAGCAGCCCAAACGACAGACAGCCTCCGGCCTCTGGAAACACCATATATTTT
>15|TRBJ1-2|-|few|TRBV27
CASGPSSLDNYGYTF
TGTGCCAGCGGCCCCAGCAGTCTAGATAACTATGGCTACACCTTC
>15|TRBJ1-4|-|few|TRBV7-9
CASSLDGSLNEKLFF
TGTGCCAGCAGTCTGGACGGGTCCTTAAATGAAAAACTGTTTTTT
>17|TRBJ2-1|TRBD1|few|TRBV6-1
CASSEARGQGAYNEQFF
TGTGCCAGCAGTGAAGCGAGGGGACAGGGGGCTTACAATGAGCAGTTCTTC
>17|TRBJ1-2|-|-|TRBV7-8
CASSIALQGRANYGYTF
TGTGCCAGCAGCATAGCGCTTCAGGGGAGAGCTAACTATGGCTACACCTTC
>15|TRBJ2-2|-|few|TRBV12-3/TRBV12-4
CASSLYSTNTGELFF
TGTGCCAGCAGTTTATACTCCACGAACACCGGGGAGCTGTTTTTT
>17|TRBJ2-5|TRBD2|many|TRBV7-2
CASSSGLAGDPQETQYF
TGTGCCAGCAGCTCCGGACTAGCGGGGGACCCCCAAGAGACCCAGTACTTC
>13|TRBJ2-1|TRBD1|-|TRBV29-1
CSVERTGASEQFF
TGCAGCGTTGAAAGGACAGGGGCAAGTGAGCAGTTCTTC
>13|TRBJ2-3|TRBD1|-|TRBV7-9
CASSTGVTDTQYF
TGTGCCAGCAGCACAGGGGTAACAGATACGCAGTATTTT
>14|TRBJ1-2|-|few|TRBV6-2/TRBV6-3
CASSPGPAQSGYTF
TGTGCCAGCAGTCCCGGGCCGGCCCAGAGTGGCTACACCTTC
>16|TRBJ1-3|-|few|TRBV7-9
CASSPGPDLLGNTIYF
TGTGCCAGCAGCCCGGGACCGGACCTCCTTGGAAACACCATATATTTT
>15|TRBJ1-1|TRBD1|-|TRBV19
CASSTDRGRNTEAFF
TGTGCCAGTAGTACGGACAGGGGGCGGAACACTGAAGCTTTCTTT
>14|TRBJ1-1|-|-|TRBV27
CASSQGGGGMEAFF
TGTGCCAGCTCCCAAGGTGGTGGAGGGATGGAAGCTTTCTTT
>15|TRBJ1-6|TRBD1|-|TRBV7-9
CASRPQGDYNSPLHF
TGTGCCAGCAGGCCACAGGGGGACTATAATTCACCCCTCCACTTT
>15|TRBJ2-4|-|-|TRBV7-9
CASSLTGLSWDIQYF
TGTGCCAGCAGCTTGACCGGACTGAGCTGGGACATTCAGTACTTC
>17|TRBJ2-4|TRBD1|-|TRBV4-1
CASNQDRGTGDQNIQYF
TGCGCCAGCAACCAAGATCGTGGGACAGGGGACCAAAACATTCAGTACTTC
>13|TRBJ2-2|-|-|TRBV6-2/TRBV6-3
CASSYRGNGELFF
TGTGCCAGCAGTTACCGAGGGAACGGGGAGCTGTTTTTT
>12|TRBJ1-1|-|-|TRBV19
CASSVDGAEAFF
TGTGCCAGTAGTGTGGACGGCGCTGAAGCTTTCTTT
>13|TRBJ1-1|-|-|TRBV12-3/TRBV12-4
CASSTTGDTEAFF
TGTGCCAGCAGCACGACAGGAGACACTGAAGCTTTCTTT
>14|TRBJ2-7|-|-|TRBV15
CATSRDLGAYEQYF
TGTGCCACCAGCAGAGATCTGGGGGCCTACGAGCAGTACTTC
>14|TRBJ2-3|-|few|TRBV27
CASSLQQNTDTQYF
TGTGCCAGCAGTTTACAGCAGAACACAGATACGCAGTATTTT
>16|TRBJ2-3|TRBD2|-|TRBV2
CASSNSGGLSTDTQYF
TGTGCCAGCAGTAATAGCGGGGGCCTTAGCACAGATACGCAGTATTTT
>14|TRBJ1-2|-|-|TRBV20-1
CSARDRWADHGYTF
TGCAGTGCTAGGGACAGATGGGCCGATCATGGCTACACCTTC
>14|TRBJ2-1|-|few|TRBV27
CASSLRDTLNEQFF
TGTGCCAGCAGTCTCCGGGACACCCTAAATGAGCAGTTCTTC
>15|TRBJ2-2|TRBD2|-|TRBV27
CASSLSGGQTGELFF
TGTGCCAGCAGTCTCAGCGGGGGCCAAACCGGGGAGCTGTTTTTT
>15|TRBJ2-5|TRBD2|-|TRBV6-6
CASSYFLAGQETQYF
TGTGCCAGCAGTTACTTCCTAGCGGGGCAAGAGACCCAGTACTTC
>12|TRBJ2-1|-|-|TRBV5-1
CASSFKGNEQFF
TGCGCCAGCAGCTTCAAGGGCAATGAGCAGTTCTTC
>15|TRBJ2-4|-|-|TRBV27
CASSLSKGAKNIQYF
TGTGCCAGCAGTTTGTCGAAGGGGGCCAAAAACATTCAGTACTTC
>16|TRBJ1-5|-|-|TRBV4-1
CASSQERGVGNQPQHF
TGCGCCAGCAGCCAAGAGAGGGGTGTAGGCAATCAGCCCCAGCATTTT